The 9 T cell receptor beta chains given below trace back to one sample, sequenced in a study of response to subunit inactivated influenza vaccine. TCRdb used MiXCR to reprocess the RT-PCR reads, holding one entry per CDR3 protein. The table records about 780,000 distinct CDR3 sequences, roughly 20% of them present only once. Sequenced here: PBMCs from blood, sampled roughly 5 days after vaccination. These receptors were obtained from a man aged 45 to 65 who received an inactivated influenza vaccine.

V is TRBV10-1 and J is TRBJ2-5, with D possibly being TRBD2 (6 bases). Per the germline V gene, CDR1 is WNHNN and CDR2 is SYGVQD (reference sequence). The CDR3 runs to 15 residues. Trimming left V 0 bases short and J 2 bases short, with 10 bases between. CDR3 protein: CASSESGTSQETQYF. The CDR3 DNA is TGCGCCAGCAGTGAGTCCGGGACTTCTCAAGAGACCCAGTACTTC.

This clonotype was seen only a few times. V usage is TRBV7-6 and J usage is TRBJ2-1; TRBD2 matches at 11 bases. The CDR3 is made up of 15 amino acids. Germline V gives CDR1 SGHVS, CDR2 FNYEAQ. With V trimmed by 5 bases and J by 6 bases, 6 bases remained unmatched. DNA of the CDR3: TGTGCCAGCAGCATACTAGCGGGGGCTCGCAATGAGCAGTTCTTC. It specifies CASSILAGARNEQFF.

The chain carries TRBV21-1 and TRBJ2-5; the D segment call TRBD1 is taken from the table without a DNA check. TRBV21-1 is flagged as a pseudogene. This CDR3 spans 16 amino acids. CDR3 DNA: TGTGCCAGCAGCAAAGCCGAACCGGGACAGCAAGAGACCCAGTACTTC. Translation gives CASSKAEPGQQETQYF.

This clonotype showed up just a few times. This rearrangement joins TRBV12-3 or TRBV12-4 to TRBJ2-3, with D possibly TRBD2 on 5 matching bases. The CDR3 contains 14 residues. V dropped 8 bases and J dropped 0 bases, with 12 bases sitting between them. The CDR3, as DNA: TGTGCCAGCCGGGATGGAACTAGCACAGATACGCAGTATTTT. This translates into CASRDGTSTDTQYF.

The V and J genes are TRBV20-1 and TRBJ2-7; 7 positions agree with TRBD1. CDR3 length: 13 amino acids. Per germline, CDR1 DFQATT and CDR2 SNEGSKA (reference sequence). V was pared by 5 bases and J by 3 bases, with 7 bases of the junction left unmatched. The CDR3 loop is CSAPRQGRYEQYF. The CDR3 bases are TGCAGTGCTCCGAGACAGGGCCGCTACGAGCAGTACTTC.

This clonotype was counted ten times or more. CDR3 in DNA: TGTGCCAGCAGCTTAGGCCCCTCGGAACAGGAGACCCAGTACTTC. Its translation is CASSLGPSEQETQYF. The chain employs TRBV7-6 and TRBJ2-5; the D is unclear. The CDR3 runs to 15 residues. Germline CDR1 is SGHVS and CDR2 is FNYEAQ. Between the trimmed V and J ends, which lost 1 base and 5 bases, there was a span of 14 bases. The full variable domain, completed using reference TRBV7-6 and TRBJ2-5, is GAGVSQSPRYKVTKRGQDVALRCDPISGHVSLYWYRQALGQGPEFLTYFNYEAQQDKSGLPNDRFSAERPEGSISTLTIQRTEQRDSAMYRCASSLGPSEQETQYFGPGTRLLVL.

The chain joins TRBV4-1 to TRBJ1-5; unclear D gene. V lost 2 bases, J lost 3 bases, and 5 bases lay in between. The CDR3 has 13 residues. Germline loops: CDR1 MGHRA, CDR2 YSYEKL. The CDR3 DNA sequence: TGCGCCAGCAGCCAACAGTACAATCAGCCCCAGCATTTT. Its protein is CASSQQYNQPQHF.

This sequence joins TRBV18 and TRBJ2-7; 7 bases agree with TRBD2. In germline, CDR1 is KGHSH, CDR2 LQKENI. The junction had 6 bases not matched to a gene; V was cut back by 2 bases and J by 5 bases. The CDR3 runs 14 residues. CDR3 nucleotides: TGTGCCAGCTCACCAAGGTCGGCGGGAGACGAGCAGTACTTC. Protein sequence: CASSPRSAGDEQYF.

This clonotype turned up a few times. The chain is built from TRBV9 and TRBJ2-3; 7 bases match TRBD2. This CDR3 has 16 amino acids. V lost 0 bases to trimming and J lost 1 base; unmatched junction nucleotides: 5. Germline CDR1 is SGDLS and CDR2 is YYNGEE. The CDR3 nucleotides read TGTGCCAGCAGCGTAGTTGGCGGGAGCGGCACAGATACGCAGTATTTT. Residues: CASSVVGGSGTDTQYF.